Listed below are T cell receptor beta chains from one sample, sequenced in a study of OX40 agonist ivuxolimab in advanced cancers. Only in-frame clones appear in the TCRdb table, and some are missing; sequencing was by immunoSEQ multiplex PCR. The sample has 95,000 to 100,000 clones, roughly 83% seen once. The input for sequencing was CD4+ or CD8+ T cells sorted from blood, taken in a trial of the OX40 agonist ivuxolimab. The receptor source for this set is an adult with an advanced solid tumor such as melanoma, head and neck, liver or kidney cancer. The CDR3 runs from the conserved cysteine through the conserved F or W. D genes are given only for firm matches. The size field is filled for only some rows; it gives once, few, many or a size class.

v_gene	j_gene	len	d_gene	abundance	CDR3nt	CDR3aa
TRBV4-2	TRBJ1-2	14	NA	NA	TGTGCCAGCAGCTTGGGAGACGCTAACTATGGCTACACCTTC	CASSLGDANYGYTF
TRBV11-2	TRBJ2-5	13	NA	NA	TGTGCCAGCACCTTCGACTACCGCTCGACCCAGTACTTC	CASTFDYRSTQYF
TRBV6-4	TRBJ1-2	15	TRBD1	NA	TGTGCCAGCAGATCCTACTCGACAGGGGGCGGGGGCTACACCTTC	CASRSYSTGGGGYTF
TRBV28	TRBJ2-2	16	TRBD2	NA	TGTGCCAGCAGTCCACAAGGGGCGGGGGGCACCGGGGAGCTGTTTTTT	CASSPQGAGGTGELFF
TRBV10-3	TRBJ1-1	13	TRBD1	NA	TGTGCCAGCAACTTACAGGGGAGCACTGAAGCTTTCTTT	CASNLQGSTEAFF
TRBV14	TRBJ1-2	14	NA	NA	TGTGCCAGCAGACCTCAGCCGGATAACTATGGCTACACCTTC	CASRPQPDNYGYTF
TRBV4-3	TRBJ2-3	14	TRBD1	NA	TGCGCCAGCAGCCAGGGACAGGGTTCAGATACGCAGTATTTT	CASSQGQGSDTQYF
TRBV11-2	TRBJ2-4	14	NA	NA	TGTGCCAGCAGCTTACGGTCCCGGGGAAACATTCAGTACTTC	CASSLRSRGNIQYF
TRBV9	TRBJ2-7	14	NA	NA	TGTGCCAGCAGCGAAAGGCCGGCGGCCTACGAGCAGTACTTC	CASSERPAAYEQYF
TRBV14	TRBJ2-7	15	TRBD2	NA	TGTGCCAGCAGCCGGAAGCTAGCGGGCCCCTACGAGCAGTACTTC	CASSRKLAGPYEQYF
TRBV2	TRBJ2-6	13	NA	NA	TGTGCCAGCAGGGGCTCTGGGGCCAACGTCCTGACTTTC	CASRGSGANVLTF
TRBV11-2	TRBJ2-7	17	TRBD2	NA	TGTGCCAGCAGCCGGATACTAGCGGGAGGGCCGGGTTACGAGCAGTACTTC	CASSRILAGGPGYEQYF
TRBV7-8	TRBJ1-2	14	NA	few	TGTGCCAGCACCCCTGAGCAGGGCAACTATGGCTACACCTTC	CASTPEQGNYGYTF
TRBV6-4	TRBJ2-3	15	NA	NA	TGTGCCAGCAGTGACGTGGGGGCTGGCACAGATACGCAGTATTTT	CASSDVGAGTDTQYF
TRBV28	TRBJ1-6	14	NA	NA	TGTGCCAGCAGTTTAAGACAGTTCAATTCACCCCTCCACTTT	CASSLRQFNSPLHF
TRBV6-5	TRBJ2-7	16	NA	NA	TGTGCCAGCAGTTACCGGGCCAGTCGTCTCTCCTACGAGCAGTACTTC	CASSYRASRLSYEQYF
TRBV2	TRBJ2-1	15	NA	NA	TGTGCCAGCAGTGAACGGGGGCCCTCCTACAATGAGCAGTTCTTC	CASSERGPSYNEQFF
TRBV5-1	TRBJ2-3	13	NA	NA	TGCGCCAGCAGTAGGGGGGACCGAGATACGCAGTATTTT	CASSRGDRDTQYF
TRBV28	TRBJ1-1	15	NA	NA	TGTGCCAGCAGTTGGATTGGCAAAGAGAACACTGAAGCTTTCTTT	CASSWIGKENTEAFF
TRBV28	TRBJ2-3	15	TRBD2	NA	TGTGCCAGCAGTGGGGGGGGAGACTCCCTGGATACGCAGTATTTT	CASSGGGDSLDTQYF
TRBV4-2	TRBJ1-2	14	TRBD1	NA	TGTGCCAGCAGCCAAGGGGACAGGTCCTATGGCTACACCTTC	CASSQGDRSYGYTF
TRBV6-5	TRBJ2-1	14	NA	NA	TGTGCCAGCAGTTCCACCCTCCTTGGTTTGAAAAAGTTCTTC	CASSSTLLGLKKFF
TRBV7-3	TRBJ2-2	14	NA	NA	TGTGCCAGCAGCCCCCAGGGGAACACCGGGGAGCTGTTTTTT	CASSPQGNTGELFF
TRBV27	TRBJ2-7	14	NA	NA	TGTGCCAGCAGTCCGACTAGTCATATCCGCGAGCAGTACTTC	CASSPTSHIREQYF
TRBV5-8	TRBJ2-1	15	NA	NA	TGTGCCAGCAGCTTAGGGGCCGGCTCCTACAATGAGCAGTTCTTC	CASSLGAGSYNEQFF
TRBV28	TRBJ1-1	15	NA	NA	TGTGCCAGCACCCTAGACGGATTGATGAACACTGAAGCTTTCTTT	CASTLDGLMNTEAFF
TRBV5-1	TRBJ2-1	15	NA	NA	TGCGCCAGCAGCTTGACGGGGGGCGCGTTCGATGAGCAGTTCTTC	CASSLTGGAFDEQFF
TRBV10-2	TRBJ2-3	15	NA	NA	TGCGCCAGCAGTGTGAGGCAGGCCCTCGCGGATACGCAGTATTTT	CASSVRQALADTQYF
TRBV7-3	TRBJ2-3	13	NA	NA	TGTGCCAGCAGCTCACAAGGCTCCGATACGCAGTATTTT	CASSSQGSDTQYF
TRBV7-8	TRBJ1-5	16	NA	NA	TGTGCCAGCAGTCGCCGGGCGGGTTATAGCAATCAGCCCCAGCATTTT	CASSRRAGYSNQPQHF
TRBV21-1	TRBJ2-3	15	NA	NA	TGTGCCAGCAGCAAAATAGAAGGGGGGACAGATACGCAGTATTTT	CASSKIEGGTDTQYF
TRBV6-5	TRBJ1-1	15	NA	NA	TGTGCCAGCAGTTACGGGGCAGGGATGAACACTGAAGCTTTCTTT	CASSYGAGMNTEAFF
TRBV4-2	TRBJ2-1	16	TRBD1	NA	TGTGCCAGCAGCCAAACCGGACAGGTATACTACAATGAGCAGTTCTTC	CASSQTGQVYYNEQFF
TRBV6-6	TRBJ1-5	12	NA	NA	TGTGCCAGCAGTTACTCCTGGCAGCCCCAGCATTTT	CASSYSWQPQHF
TRBV7-8	TRBJ2-5	16	NA	NA	TGTGCCAGCAGCTTATTCAGAAACAGGCTTAAAGAGACCCAGTACTTC	CASSLFRNRLKETQYF
TRBV29-1	TRBJ1-1	14	NA	NA	TGCAGCGTTGAAGATCTGGTGGGGAACACTGAAGCTTTCTTT	CSVEDLVGNTEAFF
TRBV5-6	TRBJ2-7	12	NA	NA	TGTGCCAGCAGCTTGGCCAGTGGACAGACATACTTC	CASSLASGQTYF
TRBV7-3	TRBJ2-3	18	TRBD2	NA	TGTGCCAGCAGCTTATCTAGCGGGAGTAAGACAAGCACAGATACGCAGTATTTT	CASSLSSGSKTSTDTQYF
TRBV5-1	TRBJ2-5	12	NA	NA	TGCGCCAGCAGCTTGAGACGAGAGACCCAGTACTTC	CASSLRRETQYF
TRBV30	TRBJ1-2	12	TRBD1	NA	TGTGCCTGGAAGACAGGGACATATGGCTACACCTTC	CAWKTGTYGYTF
TRBV2	TRBJ1-4	14	NA	NA	TGTGCCAGCAGTGAAAGGGAGGCGGTTGAAAAACTGTTTTTT	CASSEREAVEKLFF
TRBV7-9	TRBJ2-7	14	NA	NA	TGTGCCAGCAGCTTAGAGGTTGACTCCTACGAGCAGTACTTC	CASSLEVDSYEQYF
TRBV10-3	TRBJ1-1	15	TRBD1	NA	TGTGCCATCAGCGATGCAGGGGGAAGGGGGACTGAAGCTTTCTTT	CAISDAGGRGTEAFF
TRBV5-1	TRBJ2-2	18	NA	NA	TGCGCCAGCAGCTTGACCCCATCCAGTGCCACCAACACCGGGGAGCTGTTTTTT	CASSLTPSSATNTGELFF
TRBV5-3	TRBJ1-3	20	TRBD1	NA	TGTGCCAGAAGCTTGGCCGGAGGGACAGGGGAAAGGGGCTCTGGAAACACCATATATTTT	CARSLAGGTGERGSGNTIYF
TRBV18	TRBJ2-3	17	TRBD1	NA	TGTGCCAGCTCACCACCGTTTGGGACAGGACGCACAGATACGCAGTATTTT	CASSPPFGTGRTDTQYF
TRBV6-1	TRBJ1-2	11	NA	NA	TGTGCCAGCAGTGAAGACTATGGCTACACCTTC	CASSEDYGYTF
TRBV15	TRBJ2-3	15	TRBD2	NA	TGTGCCACAAATAGCGGGGGCCGTAGCACAGATACGCAGTATTTT	CATNSGGRSTDTQYF
TRBV5-4	TRBJ2-1	16	NA	NA	TGTGCCAGCAGCTCCCTGACTACGGGGACCTACAATGAGCAGTTCTTC	CASSSLTTGTYNEQFF
TRBV30	TRBJ2-6	16	NA	NA	TGTGCCTGGGGGGCCCGGGCAGGGCTAGGGGCCAACGTCCTGACTTTC	CAWGARAGLGANVLTF
TRBV13	TRBJ1-1	14	NA	once	TGTGCCAGCAGCCCCCCCTTCCCCAAAACTGAAGCTTTCTTT	CASSPPFPKTEAFF
TRBV19	TRBJ2-3	16	TRBD1	NA	TGTGCCAGTAGTATAGCTCGGGACAGGGTAACAGATACGCAGTATTTT	CASSIARDRVTDTQYF